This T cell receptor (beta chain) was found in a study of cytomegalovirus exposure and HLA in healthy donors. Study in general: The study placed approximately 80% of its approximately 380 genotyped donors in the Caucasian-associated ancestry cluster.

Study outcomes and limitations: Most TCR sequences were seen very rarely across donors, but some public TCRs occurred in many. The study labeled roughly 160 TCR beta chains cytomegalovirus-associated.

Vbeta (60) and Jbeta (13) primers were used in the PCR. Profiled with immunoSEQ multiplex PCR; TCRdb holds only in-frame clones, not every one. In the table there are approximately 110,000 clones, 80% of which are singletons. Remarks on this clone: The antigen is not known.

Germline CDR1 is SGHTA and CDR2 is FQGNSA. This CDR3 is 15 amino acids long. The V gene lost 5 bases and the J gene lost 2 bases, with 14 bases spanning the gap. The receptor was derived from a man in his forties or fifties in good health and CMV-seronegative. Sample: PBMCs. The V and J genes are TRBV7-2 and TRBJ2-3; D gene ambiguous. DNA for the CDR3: TGTGCCAGCAGCCCGGGTGGCCCTCTCACAGATACGCAGTATTTT. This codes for CASSPGGPLTDTQYF.